The 9 T cell receptor beta chains presented below share a single source sample, sequenced in a study of blood T cell repertoires in COVID-19. Profiled with immunoSEQ multiplex PCR; TCRdb holds only in-frame clones, not every one. The sample has about 88,000 clones, more than 90% seen once. The specimen was peripheral blood. The receptors come from a man between 60 and 75 years old with acute or convalescent COVID-19.

This chain links TRBV5-5 with TRBJ2-3, with D tentatively TRBD2 (6 bases). The V end lost 7 bases, the J end lost 0 bases, and 18 bases lay between the germline ends. Looked up from germline, CDR1 is SGHKS and CDR2 is YYEKEE (reference sequence). The CDR3 is made up of 16 amino acids. CDR3 sequence (DNA): TGTGCCAGCTACGCTTGGGGGGAAGGTAGCACAGATACGCAGTATTTT. It encodes CASYAWGEGSTDTQYF.

This clone appeared once. Written as DNA, the CDR3 is TGCAGCGTCTTTCTAGGACAGCTGAACACTGAAGCTTTCTTT. This codes for CSVFLGQLNTEAFF. The rearrangement uses TRBV29-1 and TRBJ1-1, with a tentative D call TRBD1 (6 bases). The CDR3 covers 14 residues. Germline CDR1 SQVTM, CDR2 ANQGSEA. Trimming left V 6 bases short and J 0 bases short, with 14 bases between.

This chain connects TRBV4-3 to TRBJ2-6, with TRBD2 matching 7 bases. V lost 5 bases, J lost 2 bases, and 15 bases stayed unmatched. From germline, CDR1 is LGHNA and CDR2 YSLEER. This CDR3 is 19 amino acids long. In nucleotides, the CDR3 is TGCGCCAGCAGCAGAAATGGGGGGGGTAATTCTGCTGGGGCCAACGTCCTGACTTTC. Encoded protein: CASSRNGGGNSAGANVLTF.

The chain combines TRBV9 with TRBJ2-5; D ambiguous. Germline values: CDR1 SGDLS, CDR2 YYNGEE. Trimming shortened V by 4 bases and J by 9 bases, and 28 bases separated the two germline ends. CDR3 length equals 17 residues. The CDR3 DNA reads TGTGCCAGCAGCCCCCCGGAACGTCCCGCCGGCGGCGGAGCCCAGTACTTC. It codes for CASSPPERPAGGGAQYF.

This chain joins TRBV24-1 and TRBJ2-3, with TRBD1 matching 9 bases. This CDR3 is 16 amino acids long. Germline CDR1 KGHDR, CDR2 SFDVKD. The V segment lost 3 bases and the J segment 3 bases; nucleotides outside the gene matches: 6. The CDR3 sequence: CATSDPGQGRTDTQYF. DNA for the CDR3: TGTGCCACCAGTGATCCCGGACAGGGGAGAACAGATACGCAGTATTTT.

The J gene is TRBJ1-3, the V gene TRBV4-1, with TRBD1 as a possible D gene (6 bases). The CDR3 loop spans 15 amino acids. Trimming took 0 bases from V and 2 from J, leaving 8 bases between them. CDR1 is MGHRA and CDR2 is YSYEKL in the germline V gene. In nucleotides, the CDR3 is TGCGCCAGCAGCCAAGATGAGGGGGCTGGAAACACCATATATTTT. Amino acids: CASSQDEGAGNTIYF.

This chain joins TRBV7-2 and TRBJ2-1; 8 nucleotides match TRBD2. V lost 4 bases and J lost 5; bases outside the gene matches: 7. CDR1 and CDR2 from the germline V gene are SGHTA and FQGNSA. The CDR3 spans 15 residues. CDR3 nucleotides: TGTGCCAGCAGCTCGGGGGGGGGAGCGAACAATGAGCAGTTCTTC. Its protein product is CASSSGGGANNEQFF.

The chain couples TRBV5-4 to TRBJ2-1; 8 nucleotides match TRBD2. The J segment lost 8 bases and the V segment lost 0 bases, leaving 4 bases of the junction unmatched. The CDR3 is 14 residues long. Germline CDR1 is SGHNT and CDR2 is YYREEE (reference sequence). CDR3 sequence reads: CASSLEGLVHEQFF. In DNA form, the CDR3 reads TGTGCCAGCAGCTTGGAGGGACTAGTTCATGAGCAGTTCTTC.

The V call is TRBV19, the J call TRBJ2-1; 8 nucleotides line up with TRBD1. This CDR3 has 16 residues. V was pared by 2 bases and J by 4 bases, with 7 bases of the junction left unmatched. Germline CDR1 LNHDA, CDR2 SQIVND (reference sequence). The CDR3 protein is CASSISWDRQYNEQFF. CDR3 coding DNA: TGTGCCAGTAGTATATCTTGGGACAGGCAGTACAATGAGCAGTTCTTC.